The 5 T cell receptor beta chains below were found in one sample sequenced in a study of blood T cell repertoires in COVID-19. Profiled with immunoSEQ multiplex PCR; TCRdb holds only in-frame clones, not every one. This sample has roughly 200,000 clones; about 88% occur once, and the top ten carry 6.2%. Sequencing was carried out using peripheral blood. These receptors all come from a woman between 40 and 50 years old who had recovered from COVID-19.

The rearrangement joins TRBV9 to TRBJ1-4, with TRBD1 as a possible D gene (6 bases). The germline V gene has CDR1 SGDLS and CDR2 YYNGEE. The CDR3 totals 14 residues. V gave up 5 bases and J gave up 4 bases, with 12 bases separating them. The CDR3 protein is CASSEGRGNEKLFF. CDR3 DNA sequence: TGTGCCAGCAGTGAGGGCAGGGGTAATGAAAAACTGTTTTTT.

The CDR3 is CASSYSGTGKNNGYTF. The CDR3 region has the DNA TGTGCCAGCAGTTACTCAGGGACAGGGAAGAATAATGGCTACACCTTC. V and J are TRBV6-5 and TRBJ1-2, with TRBD1 matching 9 bases. From germline, CDR1 is MNHEY and CDR2 SVGAGI. The CDR3 is 16 residues long. V shed 0 bases, J shed 6 bases, and the junction held 8 bases outside the gene matches.

V usage is TRBV10-3 and J usage is TRBJ1-1, with no clear D. CDR1 is ENHRY and CDR2 is SYGVKD in the germline V gene. The CDR3 consists of 13 residues. V was clipped by 6 bases and J by 4 bases, with 12 bases between them. CDR3 DNA: TGTGCCATCAGCGGGGTTGATAGCACTGAAGCTTTCTTT. Translation: CAISGVDSTEAFF.

In nucleotides, the CDR3 is TGTGCCAGTAGGCCCAGGGGTGCTAATGAAAAACTGTTTTTT. Translated, it gives CASRPRGANEKLFF. The chain couples TRBV19 to TRBJ1-4, with D possibly matching TRBD1 (6 bases). V lost 6 bases to trimming and J lost 3 bases, with 11 bases between them. This CDR3 comprises 14 residues. CDR1 is LNHDA and CDR2 is SQIVND in the germline V gene (reference sequence).

The genes are TRBV2 and TRBJ2-5; 8 nucleotides match TRBD1. J gave up 4 bases and V 6 bases, and 7 bases lay outside the gene matches. This CDR3 has 14 residues. Germline V gives CDR1 SNHLY, CDR2 FYNNEI. CDR3 sequence (DNA): TGTGCCAGCAGGACAACAGGGGGTCGAGAGACCCAGTACTTC. Protein: CASRTTGGRETQYF. Together with reference TRBV2 and TRBJ2-5, the CDR3 gives the full variable domain: EPEVTQTPSHQVTQMGQEVILRCVPISNHLYFYWYRQILGQKVEFLVSFYNNEISEKSEIFDDQFSVERPDGSNFTLKIRSTKLEDSAMYFCASRTTGGRETQYFGPGTRLLVL.